Presented here are 3 T cell receptor beta chains from one specimen sequenced in a study of post-analysis software for immune sequencing data. Whole-study results and caveats: Roughly five TRBV segments were significantly more frequent in patients than in controls. TRBV5-6, TRBV5-1 and TRBV20-1 were among these segments.

Prepared libraries of TCR beta cDNA carried unique molecular identifiers. TCRdb used MiXCR to reprocess the PCR reads, holding one entry per CDR3 protein. This sample yields about 500,000 distinct CDR3 sequences, of which roughly 46% are seen a single time; 9% to 14% belongs to the top ten. Their cognate antigens are unknown. Sequenced material: blood. The receptor set was obtained from a girl aged 10 to 17 with multiple sclerosis.

A note on this clonotype: A clone one base away is much larger, so this may be a read error. The chain carries TRBV7-8 and TRBJ2-5; tentative D call: TRBD1 (6 bases). V lost 1 base to trimming and J lost 2 bases, with 23 bases between them. CDR3 length equals 19 residues. Germline V gives CDR1 SGHVS, CDR2 FQNEAQ. CDR3 in amino acids: CASSLESRDTFAGQETQYF. The CDR3 DNA reads as TGTGCCAGCAGCTTAGAGTCCCGGGACACTTTCGCTGGACAAGAGACCCAGTACTTC.

In its sample, this clonotype was seen a few times. This chain uses TRBV28 with TRBJ1-5, with TRBD1 identical over 7 bases. This CDR3 is 13 amino acids long. The V gene end was trimmed by 2 bases and the J gene end by 7 bases; junction bases not matched to a gene: 2. Germline CDR1 reads MDHEN; CDR2 reads SYDVKM. CDR3 DNA: TGTGCCAGCAGTTTAGACAGGGTACAGCCCCAGCATTTT. It translates to CASSLDRVQPQHF.

V and J are TRBV24-1 and TRBJ2-1, with TRBD2 matching 14 bases. This CDR3 has 15 residues. Trimming took 3 bases from V and 8 from J; bases not matched to a gene: 2. The germline gives CDR1 KGHDR, CDR2 SFDVKD. CDR3 loop: CATSDGLAGGYEQFF. In nucleotides, the CDR3 is TGTGCCACCAGTGATGGACTAGCGGGAGGTTATGAGCAGTTCTTC.